The 27 T cell receptor beta chains given below trace back to one sample, sequenced in a study of blood T cells in healthy people across ages (dated by TCRdb to between 2015 and 2017). The protocol used for the library was 5' RACE. Data came from an Illumina HiSeq 2500. A second PCR of roughly 6 to 11 cycles was run with a J-beta primer mix and a sample-barcoded 5' primer. TCRdb ran its own pipeline on the public reads, namely fastp trimming at Q25 and MiXCR clone calling, and kept in-frame beta chains. Merged by CDR3 protein, the rows form single entries marked with the most common genes and DNA. The sample contains approximately 810,000 distinct CDR3 sequences, 36% of them found a single time. The biggest ten clones account for 13% of the sample. The specimen sequenced was blood. The receptor source for this set is a man aged 18 to 29 in good health.

This clonotype was recorded at least ten times. J is TRBJ1-2 and V is TRBV5-1; possibly TRBD1 for D (5 bases). V was pared by 3 bases and J by 11 bases, with 26 bases between. Germline-derived CDR1 and CDR2 are SGHRS and YFSETQ. This CDR3 has 16 residues. The CDR3: CASSSRPRDGGLRYTF. CDR3 coding DNA: TGCGCCAGCAGCTCGCGCCCACGGGACGGCGGGCTTAGATACACCTTC.

The rearrangement links TRBV4-3 to TRBJ2-4; a weak D match, TRBD1 (5 bases). The DNA end is more similar to TRBJ2-7, so the J call may be wrong. CDR3 size: 14 residues. Germline CDR1 LGHNA, CDR2 YSLEER. CDR3 bases: TGCGCCAGCAGCCAAGGATCGCAGGGCTACGAGCAGTACTTC. Its translation: CASSQGSQGYEQYF.

The CDR3 bases are TGTGCCAGCAGCAAGGGGTACCGGGAGACCCAGTACTTC. Translating it yields CASSKGYRETQYF. The V gene is TRBV12-3 or TRBV12-4, the J gene TRBJ2-5, with D possibly TRBD1 on 5 matching bases. V was trimmed by 6 bases and J by 5 bases, leaving 13 bases between them. The CDR3 covers 13 residues.

V gene TRBV19 combines with J gene TRBJ1-5, with TRBD1 identical over 7 bases. V lost 11 bases, J lost 1 base, and 11 bases stayed unmatched. CDR3 length: 15 residues. Germline-derived CDR1 and CDR2 are LNHDA and SQIVND (reference sequence). The CDR3, as DNA: TGTGCCGGCCGGGACAGATGTGACAGCAATCAGCCCCAGCATTTT. Translated, it gives CAGRDRCDSNQPQHF.

In this sample, this clonotype turned up a few times. The chain combines TRBV6-2 or TRBV6-3 with TRBJ1-2; 10 positions match TRBD1. CDR1 is MNHEY and CDR2 is SVGEGT in the germline V gene. The CDR3 is 16 amino acids. The trim removed 6 bases at V and 6 bases at J, leaving 13 bases unmatched. CDR3 loop: CASSPIDGDRGHGYTF. CDR3 DNA sequence: TGTGCCAGCAGCCCGATAGACGGAGACAGGGGGCATGGCTACACCTTC.

This clonotype has ten or more counts. The V gene is TRBV20-1, the J gene TRBJ2-3; 8 bases match TRBD2. Germline CDR1 reads DFQATT; CDR2 reads SNEGSKA (reference sequence). Trimming at V came to 0 bases and at J to 4 bases, leaving 0 bases not matched to a gene. The CDR3 sequence is 13 residues long. CDR3 sequence: CSARETSADTQYF. The DNA for the CDR3 is TGCAGTGCTAGAGAGACTAGCGCAGATACGCAGTATTTT.

The rearrangement joins TRBV15 to TRBJ1-6; possible D gene TRBD1, 6 bases. Germline V gives CDR1 LNHNV, CDR2 YYDKDF (reference sequence). The V end lost 3 bases, the J end lost 5 bases, and 11 bases lay between the germline ends. The CDR3 loop spans 15 amino acids. CDR3 nucleotides: TGTGCCACCAGCAGGGACAGCAAGAATAATTCACCCCTCCACTTT. This codes for CATSRDSKNNSPLHF.

Remarks on this clonotype: A much larger clone differs by one base, so this may be a read error. The rearrangement joins TRBV12-3 or TRBV12-4 to TRBJ2-3; weak D call: TRBD1 (6 bases). This CDR3 is 17 amino acids long. V shed 4 bases and J shed 4 bases, with 21 bases lying between them. The CDR3 here is CASSSPVGAGVADTQYF. CDR3 DNA sequence: TGTGCCAGCAGTTCGCCCGTAGGGGCAGGGGTCGCAGATACGCAGTATTTT.

This clonotype was seen only a few times. One end of the junction varies from germline; a read error may be responsible. The chain links TRBV7-7 to TRBJ2-3, with no clear D. This CDR3 has 16 residues. Germline V gene lookup returns CDR1 SSHAT and CDR2 FNYEAQ (reference sequence). CDR3 coding DNA: TGTGCTAGCAGCCCTGCCATGTTTGAGGCCACAGATACGCAGTATTTT. Amino acids: CASSPAMFEATDTQYF.

The chain joins TRBV5-4 to TRBJ2-2; TRBD1 or TRBD2 may be the D gene (5 bases each). The germline V gene encodes CDR1 SGHNT and CDR2 YYREEE (reference sequence). The CDR3 is 16 amino acids. V lost 2 bases, J lost 4 bases, and 15 bases lay in between. The CDR3 DNA is TGTGCCAGCAGCTTCTATACGGGACGGATCACCGGGGAGCTGTTTTTT. Translating it yields CASSFYTGRITGELFF. Together with reference TRBV5-4 and TRBJ2-2, the CDR3 gives the full variable domain: ETGVTQSPTHLIKTRGQQVTLRCSSQSGHNTVSWYQQALGQGPQFIFQYYREEENGRGNFPPRFSGLQFPNYSSELNVNALELDDSALYLCASSFYTGRITGELFFGEGSRLTVL.

This sequence joins TRBV6-2 or TRBV6-3 and TRBJ2-7, with D perhaps assigned TRBD1 or TRBD2 (5 bases each). CDR1 and CDR2 (germline): MNHEY, SVGEGT. Trimming cost V 8 bases and J 6 bases, with 23 bases left between them. CDR3 size: 15 residues. CDR3 protein: CASEPRDPRASEQYF. DNA for the CDR3: TGTGCCAGCGAACCTCGGGACCCCCGTGCGAGCGAGCAGTACTTC.

This clonotype occurred a few times. This sequence joins TRBV7-2 and TRBJ2-7, with D unresolved. V was trimmed by 2 bases and J by 2 bases, leaving 10 bases between them. CDR1 is SGHTA and CDR2 is FQGNSA in the germline V gene. The CDR3 is made up of 14 amino acids. CDR3 bases: TGTGCCAGCAGCTTACCCCAGAAGACCTACGAGCAGTACTTC. It codes for CASSLPQKTYEQYF. The full variable domain, in which reference TRBV7-2 and TRBJ2-7 provide the parts outside the CDR3, is GAGVSQSPSNKVTEKGKDVELRCDPISGHTALYWYRQSLGQGLEFLIYFQGNSAPDKSGLPSDRFSAERTGGSVSTLTIQRTQQEDSAVYLCASSLPQKTYEQYFGPGTRLTVT.

Only a few counts were recorded for this clonotype. V usage is TRBV2 and J usage is TRBJ2-5; D unresolved. Germline CDR1 is SNHLY and CDR2 is FYNNEI. The CDR3 is 14 residues long. Trimming shortened V by 6 bases and J by 1 base, and 12 bases separated the two germline ends. The CDR3 is CASRTLVPQETQYF. CDR3 DNA: TGTGCCAGCAGAACGCTCGTTCCCCAAGAGACCCAGTACTTC.

This clonotype appeared once. This sequence joins TRBV20-1 and TRBJ2-1; the match to TRBD1 covers 11 bases. Trimming took 1 base from V and 6 from J; bases not matched to a gene: 5. The V gene's germline CDR1 is DFQATT and CDR2 SNEGSKA (reference sequence). CDR3 size: 15 residues. The CDR3, as DNA: TGCAGTGCTAGAGGGACAGGGGGCTCGAGCAATGAGCAGTTCTTC. It yields the protein CSARGTGGSSNEQFF.

This clonotype was found a few times. The chain carries TRBV2 and TRBJ1-2; 8 nucleotides align to TRBD1. The trim removed 6 bases at V and 8 bases at J, leaving 2 bases unmatched. This CDR3 region has 11 residues. Germline-derived CDR1 and CDR2 are SNHLY and FYNNEI. The CDR3: CASSRGQGYTF. CDR3 DNA: TGTGCCAGCAGCAGGGGGCAGGGCTACACCTTC.

This chain links TRBV5-1 with TRBJ2-7; 8 bases are shared with TRBD2. The CDR3 covers 17 residues. The V gene's germline CDR1 is SGHRS and CDR2 YFSETQ. J gave up 7 bases and V 3 bases, and 18 bases lay outside the gene matches. CDR3 loop: CASSSTKNGLAENEQYF. The CDR3 DNA is TGCGCCAGCAGCTCAACAAAAAACGGACTAGCCGAGAATGAGCAGTACTTC. The full variable domain, completed using reference TRBV5-1 and TRBJ2-7, is KAGVTQTPRYLIKTRGQQVTLSCSPISGHRSVSWYQQTPGQGLQFLFEYFSETQRNKGNFPGRFSGRQFSNSRSEMNVSTLELGDSALYLCASSSTKNGLAENEQYFGPGTRLTVT.

The chain couples TRBV2 to TRBJ1-5, with 8 bases that match TRBD1. Germline loops: CDR1 SNHLY, CDR2 FYNNEI. The CDR3 runs to 14 residues. V was clipped by 4 bases and J by 6 bases; unmatched bases: 5. CDR3 sequence: CASSAGTGAQPQHF. The CDR3 bases are TGTGCCAGCAGTGCCGGGACAGGCGCTCAGCCCCAGCATTTT. The whole variable domain, filled in from reference TRBV2 and TRBJ1-5, reads EPEVTQTPSHQVTQMGQEVILRCVPISNHLYFYWYRQILGQKVEFLVSFYNNEISEKSEIFDDQFSVERPDGSNFTLKIRSTKLEDSAMYFCASSAGTGAQPQHFGDGTRLSIL.

The chain uses TRBV25-1 and TRBJ2-1; TRBD2 is a possible D gene (5 bases). Deletions cut 2 bases from V and 5 bases from J, with 16 bases between. CDR3 length equals 16 residues. Per the germline V gene, CDR1 is MGHDK and CDR2 is SYGVNS. The CDR3 sequence: CASSESGPKRNNEQFF. Here the CDR3 DNA reads TGTGCCAGCAGTGAAAGCGGCCCAAAAAGGAACAATGAGCAGTTCTTC.

By frequency in the sample, this clonotype is medium-sized (0.01 to 0.1%). A single base separates this from a much larger clone, so it may be a read error. The chain has TRBV21-1 and TRBJ1-1. TRBV21-1 is flagged as a pseudogene. The CDR3 sequence is 19 residues long. DNA of the CDR3: TGTGCCAGCAGCAAGGTGGGAATGGGAGGGGGGGCATTCAACACTGAAGCTTTCTTT. Translating it yields CASSKVGMGGGAFNTEAFF.

The genes are TRBV29-1 and TRBJ1-1; D remains unclear. V was trimmed by 6 bases and J by 3 bases, leaving 14 bases between them. The CDR3 length is 13 residues. CDR1 SQVTM and CDR2 ANQGSEA come from the germline V gene. The CDR3 sequence: CSVSRVADTEAFF. Here the CDR3 DNA reads TGCAGCGTCTCTCGGGTGGCGGACACTGAAGCTTTCTTT.

The rearrangement links TRBV3-1 to TRBJ1-5; 8 bases fit TRBD1. Germline values: CDR1 LGHDT, CDR2 YNNKEL (reference sequence). The CDR3 spans 12 residues. With 8 bases clipped from V and 8 bases from J, the junction kept 5 bases outside the gene matches. DNA of the CDR3: TGTGCCAGCTCCAGGGGGCCCGAGCCCCAGCATTTT. This codes for CASSRGPEPQHF. The variable domain in full, completed from reference TRBV3-1 and TRBJ1-5, reads DTAVSQTPKYLVTQMGNDKSIKCEQNLGHDTMYWYKQDSKKFLKIMFSYNNKELIINETVPNRFSPKSPDKAHLNLHINSLELGDSAVYFCASSRGPEPQHFGDGTRLSIL.

The chain has TRBV20-1 and TRBJ2-1; TRBD1 or TRBD2 may be the D gene (6 bases each). V was trimmed by 1 base and J by 7 bases, leaving 17 bases between them. CDR3 size: 15 residues. Germline values: CDR1 DFQATT, CDR2 SNEGSKA (reference sequence). CDR3: CSARVPQGGQNEQFF. CDR3 coding DNA: TGCAGTGCTAGAGTACCTCAAGGGGGGCAAAATGAGCAGTTCTTC.

This clonotype was recorded many times. The chain is built from TRBV7-2 and TRBJ2-7, with no clear D. Trimming removed 1 base from V and 2 bases from J, with 9 bases in between. The germline CDR1 and CDR2 sequences are SGHTA and FQGNSA. The CDR3 runs 14 residues. CDR3 nucleotide sequence: TGTGCCAGCAGCTTAGGAGTCGGAACCTACGAGCAGTACTTC. Translated: CASSLGVGTYEQYF.

DNA for the CDR3: TGCGCCAGCAGCTTAAGTGGACAAACCTCCACTGAAGCTTTCTTT. It translates to CASSLSGQTSTEAFF. The chain couples TRBV5-1 to TRBJ1-1, with TRBD1 as a possible D gene (5 bases). Germline CDR1 reads SGHRS; CDR2 reads YFSETQ. This CDR3 contains 15 residues. Trimming removed 2 bases at V and 4 bases at J, with 15 bases between.

The V gene is TRBV5-1, the J gene TRBJ1-2; weak D call: TRBD1 (6 bases). Germline V gene sequence: CDR1 SGHRS, CDR2 YFSETQ. This CDR3 is 15 amino acids long. V was clipped by 0 bases and J by 5 bases, with 14 bases between them. The CDR3 nucleotides read TGCGCCAGCAGCTTGGATGCCAGGGGCGGGTATGGCTACACCTTC. This encodes CASSLDARGGYGYTF.

There are a few counts of this clonotype. The rearrangement uses TRBV4-1 and TRBJ2-1, with 9 bases matching TRBD1. The germline V gene has CDR1 MGHRA and CDR2 YSYEKL. This CDR3 region has 15 residues. The J segment lost 8 bases and the V segment lost 4 bases, leaving 9 bases of the junction unmatched. The CDR3 DNA sequence: TGCGCCAGCAGCCCCCAACAGGGGGCCTTCGATGAGCAGTTCTTC. Its translation: CASSPQQGAFDEQFF.

V gene TRBV3-1 combines with J gene TRBJ2-7; D is unclear. CDR3 length: 14 residues. Trimming removed 1 base at V and 7 bases at J, with 14 bases between. Germline CDR1 reads LGHDT; CDR2 reads YNNKEL (reference sequence). DNA for the CDR3: TGTGCCAGCAGCCAAGTCCACCTAACCCGGGAGCAGTACTTC. It is translated as CASSQVHLTREQYF.